The sequence of this T cell receptor (beta chain) was determined in a study of naive and memory T cell subsets. Study-wide points: From naive to CM, EM and EMRA, diversity decreased and Gini increased. Naive repertoires, especially CD8, held a few larger clonotypes, possibly memory cells re-expressing CD45RA.

Both TRBC1 and TRBC2 were covered by a beta constant-region primer of two equimolar oligonucleotides. Nested alpha and beta constant-region primers with the SP2 primer drove four PCR rounds on ligated cDNA. Using its own MiXCR run on the UMI-ligation and nested PCR reads, TCRdb lists one record per CDR3 protein. The sample gives 120,000 to 150,000 distinct CDR3 sequences, about 20% of which show up once; roughly 0.1% is in the top ten. J lost 4 bases, V lost 6 bases, and 8 bases had no gene match. The CDR3 consists of 16 residues. On this clonotype itself: What it binds is not known.

The clonotype was recovered from a human donor in good health. The chain is built from TRBV12-3 or TRBV12-4 and TRBJ2-3; TRBD2 matches 12 bases. Sequencing was performed on naive CD4+ T cells from blood. The CDR3 region is CASSTGLAGKSDTQYF. CDR3 bases: TGTGCCAGCAGCACTGGACTAGCGGGGAAATCAGATACGCAGTATTTT.